The clone carrying this T cell receptor beta chain came up once. These data originate in a study of blood T cell repertoires in COVID-19. Study overall: The study drew acute and convalescent COVID-19 samples from the United States, Italy and Spain.

The assay was immunoSEQ multiplex PCR, and TCRdb's table has in-frame clones only and misses some. The sample has 150,000 to 200,000 clones, less than 90% seen once. The germline CDR1 and CDR2 sequences are MNHEY and SMNVEV (reference sequence). With V trimmed by 5 bases and J by 5 bases, 7 bases remained unmatched. This CDR3 comprises 14 residues. This sequence joins TRBV27 and TRBJ2-5; TRBD1 matches 8 bases. The sample comprised peripheral blood. The receptor was derived from a woman aged 70 to 79 with COVID-19, enrolled during active disease. DNA of the CDR3: TGTGCCAGCAGTCTAAGGACAGGGCGGGAGACCCAGTACTTC. The encoded protein is CASSLRTGRETQYF.